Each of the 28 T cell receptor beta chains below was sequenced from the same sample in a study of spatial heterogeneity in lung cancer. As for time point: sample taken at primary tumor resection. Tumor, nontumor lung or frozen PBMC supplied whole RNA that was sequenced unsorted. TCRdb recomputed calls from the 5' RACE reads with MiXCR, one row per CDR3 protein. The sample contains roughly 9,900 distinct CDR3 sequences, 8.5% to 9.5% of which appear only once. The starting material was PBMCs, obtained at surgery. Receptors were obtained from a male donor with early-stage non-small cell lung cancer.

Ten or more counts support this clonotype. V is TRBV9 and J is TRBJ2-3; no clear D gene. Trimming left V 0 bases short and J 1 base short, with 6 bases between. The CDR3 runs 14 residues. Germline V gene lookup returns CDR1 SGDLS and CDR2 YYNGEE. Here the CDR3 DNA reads TGTGCCAGCAGCGTAGCCCAGGGCACAGATACGCAGTATTTT. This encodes CASSVAQGTDTQYF.

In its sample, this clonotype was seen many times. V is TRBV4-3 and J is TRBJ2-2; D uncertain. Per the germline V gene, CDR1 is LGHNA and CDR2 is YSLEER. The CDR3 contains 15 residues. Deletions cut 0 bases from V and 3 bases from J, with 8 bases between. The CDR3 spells CASSQDPGYTGELFF. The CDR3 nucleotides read TGCGCCAGCAGCCAAGATCCTGGGTACACCGGGGAGCTGTTTTTT.

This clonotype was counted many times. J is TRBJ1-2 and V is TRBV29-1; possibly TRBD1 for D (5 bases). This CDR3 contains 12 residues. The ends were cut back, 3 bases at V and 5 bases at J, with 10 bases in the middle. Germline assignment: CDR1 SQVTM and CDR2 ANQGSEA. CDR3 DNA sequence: TGCAGCGTTGAGGGACCCACTTATGGCTACACCTTC. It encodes CSVEGPTYGYTF.

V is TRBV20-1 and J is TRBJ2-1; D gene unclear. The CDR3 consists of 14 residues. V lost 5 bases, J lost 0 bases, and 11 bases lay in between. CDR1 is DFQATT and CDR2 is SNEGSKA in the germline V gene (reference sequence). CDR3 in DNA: TGCAGTGCTCCCGCGTCCCGCTCCTACAATGAGCAGTTCTTC. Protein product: CSAPASRSYNEQFF.

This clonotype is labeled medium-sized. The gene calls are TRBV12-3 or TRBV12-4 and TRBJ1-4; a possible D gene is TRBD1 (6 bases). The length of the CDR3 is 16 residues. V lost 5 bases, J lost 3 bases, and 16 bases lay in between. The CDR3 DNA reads TGTGCCAGCAGTCCCCGAGGGGGGGGTGCTAATGAAAAACTGTTTTTT. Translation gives CASSPRGGGANEKLFF.

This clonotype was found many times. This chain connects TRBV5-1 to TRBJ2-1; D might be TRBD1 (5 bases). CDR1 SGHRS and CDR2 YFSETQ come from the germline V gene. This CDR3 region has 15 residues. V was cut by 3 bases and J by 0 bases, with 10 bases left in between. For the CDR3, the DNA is TGCGCCAGCAGCTCTCAGGGATTCTCCTACAATGAGCAGTTCTTC. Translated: CASSSQGFSYNEQFF.

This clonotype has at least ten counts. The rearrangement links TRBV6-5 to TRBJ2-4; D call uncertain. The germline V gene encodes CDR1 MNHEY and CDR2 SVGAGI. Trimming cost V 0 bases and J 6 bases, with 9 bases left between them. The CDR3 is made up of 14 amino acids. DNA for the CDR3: TGTGCCAGCAGTTACTCCCCCGGATCAAACATTCAGTACTTC. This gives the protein CASSYSPGSNIQYF.

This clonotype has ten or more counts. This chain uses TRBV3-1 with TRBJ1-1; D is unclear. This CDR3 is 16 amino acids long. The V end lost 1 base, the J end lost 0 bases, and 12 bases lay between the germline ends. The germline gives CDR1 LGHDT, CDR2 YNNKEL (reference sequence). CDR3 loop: CASSQGLYSMNTEAFF. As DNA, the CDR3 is TGTGCCAGCAGCCAAGGATTGTACAGCATGAACACTGAAGCTTTCTTT.

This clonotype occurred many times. The CDR3 sequence: CASSISYTGELFF. The CDR3 coding sequence is TGTGCCAGCAGTATTTCATACACCGGGGAGCTGTTTTTT. This chain connects TRBV28 to TRBJ2-2; the D is unclear. CDR1 MDHEN and CDR2 SYDVKM come from the germline V gene. Trimming removed 5 bases from V and 3 bases from J, with 7 bases in between. The CDR3 has 13 residues.

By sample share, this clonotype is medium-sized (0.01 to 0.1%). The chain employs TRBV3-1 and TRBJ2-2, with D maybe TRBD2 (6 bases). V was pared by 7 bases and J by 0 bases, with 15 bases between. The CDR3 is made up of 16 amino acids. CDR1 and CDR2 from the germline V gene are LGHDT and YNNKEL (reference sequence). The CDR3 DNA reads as TGTGCCAGCAACAGGCTCGGGACTTCGAACACCGGGGAGCTGTTTTTT. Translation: CASNRLGTSNTGELFF.

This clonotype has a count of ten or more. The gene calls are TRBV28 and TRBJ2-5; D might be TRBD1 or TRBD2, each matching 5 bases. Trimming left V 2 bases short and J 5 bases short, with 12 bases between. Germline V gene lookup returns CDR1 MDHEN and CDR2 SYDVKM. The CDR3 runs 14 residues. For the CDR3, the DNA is TGTGCCAGCAGTTTACTGAGGGGCGAGGAGACCCAGTACTTC. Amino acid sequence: CASSLLRGEETQYF. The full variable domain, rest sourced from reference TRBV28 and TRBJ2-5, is DVKVTQSSRYLVKRTGEKVFLECVQDMDHENMFWYRQDPGLGLRLIYFSYDVKMKEKGDIPEGYSVSREKKERFSLILESASTNQTSMYLCASSLLRGEETQYFGPGTRLLVL.

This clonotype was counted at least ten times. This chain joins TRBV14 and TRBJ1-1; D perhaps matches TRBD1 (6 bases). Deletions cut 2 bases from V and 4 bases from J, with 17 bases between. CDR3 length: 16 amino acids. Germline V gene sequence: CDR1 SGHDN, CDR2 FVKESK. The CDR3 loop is CASSQMTGALFTEAFF. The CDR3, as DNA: TGTGCCAGCAGCCAAATGACAGGAGCTCTTTTCACTGAAGCTTTCTTT.

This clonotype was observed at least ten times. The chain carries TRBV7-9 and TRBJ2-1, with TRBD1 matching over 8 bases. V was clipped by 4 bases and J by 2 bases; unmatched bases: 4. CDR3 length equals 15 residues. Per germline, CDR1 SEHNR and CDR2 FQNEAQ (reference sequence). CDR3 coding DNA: TGTGCCAGCAGCTCCGACAGGGGCCCCTACAATGAGCAGTTCTTC. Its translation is CASSSDRGPYNEQFF.

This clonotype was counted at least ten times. CDR3 sequence reads: CASSSLREAPREQYF. The CDR3, as DNA: TGTGCCAGCAGCTCACTACGGGAGGCCCCCCGCGAGCAGTACTTC. The chain joins TRBV5-5 to TRBJ2-7; 7 bases fit TRBD2. Trimming removed 3 bases from V and 6 bases from J; junction bases left unmatched: 12. Germline CDR1 is SGHKS and CDR2 is YYEKEE (reference sequence). CDR3 size: 15 residues.

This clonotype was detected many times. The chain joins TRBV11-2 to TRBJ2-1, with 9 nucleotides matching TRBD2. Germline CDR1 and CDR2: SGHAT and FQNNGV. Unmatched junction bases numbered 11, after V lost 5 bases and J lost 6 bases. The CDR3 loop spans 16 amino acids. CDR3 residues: CASSPSGRGGLNEQFF. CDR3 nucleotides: TGTGCCAGCAGCCCCAGCGGGCGGGGGGGCCTCAATGAGCAGTTCTTC.

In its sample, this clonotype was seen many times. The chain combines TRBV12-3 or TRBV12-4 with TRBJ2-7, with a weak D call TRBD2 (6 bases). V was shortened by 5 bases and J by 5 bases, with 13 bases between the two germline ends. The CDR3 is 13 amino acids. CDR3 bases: TGTGCCAGCAGTCCACCCGGGAGCCACGAGCAGTACTTC. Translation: CASSPPGSHEQYF.

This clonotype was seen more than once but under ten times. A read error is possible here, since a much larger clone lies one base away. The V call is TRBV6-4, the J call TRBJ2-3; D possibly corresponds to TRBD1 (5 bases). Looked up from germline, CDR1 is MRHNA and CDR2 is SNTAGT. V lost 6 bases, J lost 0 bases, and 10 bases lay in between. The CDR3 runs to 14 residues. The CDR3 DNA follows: TGTGCCAGCAGCAGACAGTCCAGCACAGATACGCAGTATTTT. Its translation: CASSRQSSTDTQYF.

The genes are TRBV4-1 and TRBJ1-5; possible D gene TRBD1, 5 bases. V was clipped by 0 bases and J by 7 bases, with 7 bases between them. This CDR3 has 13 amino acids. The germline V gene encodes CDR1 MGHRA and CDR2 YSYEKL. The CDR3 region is CASSQDGGQPQHF. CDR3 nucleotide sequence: TGCGCCAGCAGCCAAGATGGGGGGCAGCCCCAGCATTTT.

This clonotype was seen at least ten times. CDR3 DNA sequence: TGTGCCAGCAGTTTACTCCCCCAGGGCTCCTACGAGCAGTACTTC. Translating it yields CASSLLPQGSYEQYF. The chain is built from TRBV27 and TRBJ2-7; a weak D match, TRBD1 (5 bases). Germline-derived CDR1 and CDR2 are MNHEY and SMNVEV (reference sequence). V was shortened by 2 bases and J by 0 bases, with 11 bases between the two germline ends. There are 15 residues in the CDR3.

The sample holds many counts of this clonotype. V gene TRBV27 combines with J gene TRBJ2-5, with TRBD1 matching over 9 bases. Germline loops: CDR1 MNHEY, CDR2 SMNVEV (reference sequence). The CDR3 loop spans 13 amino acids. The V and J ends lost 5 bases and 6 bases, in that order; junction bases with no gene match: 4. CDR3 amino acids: CASSRDRAKTQYF. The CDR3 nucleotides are TGTGCCAGCAGTCGGGACAGGGCAAAGACCCAGTACTTC.

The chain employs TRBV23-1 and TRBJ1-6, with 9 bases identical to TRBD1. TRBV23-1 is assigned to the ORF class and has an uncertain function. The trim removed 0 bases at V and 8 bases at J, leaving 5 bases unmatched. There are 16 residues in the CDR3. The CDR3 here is CASSQSSGQGDSPLHF. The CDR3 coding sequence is TGCGCCAGCAGTCAATCGTCGGGACAGGGAGATTCACCCCTCCACTTT.

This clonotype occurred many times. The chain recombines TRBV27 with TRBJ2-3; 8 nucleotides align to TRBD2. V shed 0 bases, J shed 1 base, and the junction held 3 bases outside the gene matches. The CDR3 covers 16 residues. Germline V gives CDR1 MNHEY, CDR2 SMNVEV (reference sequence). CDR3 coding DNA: TGTGCCAGCAGTTTATCGCGGCGGGGGGGCACAGATACGCAGTATTTT. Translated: CASSLSRRGGTDTQYF.

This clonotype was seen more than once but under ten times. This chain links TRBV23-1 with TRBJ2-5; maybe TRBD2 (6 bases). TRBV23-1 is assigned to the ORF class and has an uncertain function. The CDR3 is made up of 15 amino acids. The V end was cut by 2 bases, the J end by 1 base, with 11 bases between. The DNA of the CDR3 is TGCGCCAGCAGTCAAACCCGGGACTCCCAAGAGACCCAGTACTTC. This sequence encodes CASSQTRDSQETQYF.

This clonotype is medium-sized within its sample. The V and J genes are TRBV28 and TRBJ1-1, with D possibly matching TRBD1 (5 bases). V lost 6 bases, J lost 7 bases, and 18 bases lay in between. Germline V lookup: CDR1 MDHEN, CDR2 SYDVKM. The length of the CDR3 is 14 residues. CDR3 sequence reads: CASSPGPGLHEAFF. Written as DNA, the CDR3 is TGTGCCAGCAGCCCCGGTCCGGGACTGCATGAAGCTTTCTTT.

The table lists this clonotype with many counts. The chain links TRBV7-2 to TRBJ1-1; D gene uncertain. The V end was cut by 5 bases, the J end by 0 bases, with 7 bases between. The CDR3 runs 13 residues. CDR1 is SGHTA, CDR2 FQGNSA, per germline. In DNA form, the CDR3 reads TGTGCCAGCAGCCAAGGGATGAACACTGAAGCTTTCTTT. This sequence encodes CASSQGMNTEAFF. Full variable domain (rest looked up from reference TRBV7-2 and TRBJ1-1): GAGVSQSPSNKVTEKGKDVELRCDPISGHTALYWYRQSLGQGLEFLIYFQGNSAPDKSGLPSDRFSAERTGGSVSTLTIQRTQQEDSAVYLCASSQGMNTEAFFGQGTRLTVV.

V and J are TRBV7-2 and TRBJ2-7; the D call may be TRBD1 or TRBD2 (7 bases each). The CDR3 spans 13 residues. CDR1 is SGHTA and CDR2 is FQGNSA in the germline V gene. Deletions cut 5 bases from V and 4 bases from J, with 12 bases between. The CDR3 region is CASSPGGGYEQYF. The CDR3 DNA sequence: TGTGCCAGCAGCCCAGGGGGAGGGTACGAGCAGTACTTC.

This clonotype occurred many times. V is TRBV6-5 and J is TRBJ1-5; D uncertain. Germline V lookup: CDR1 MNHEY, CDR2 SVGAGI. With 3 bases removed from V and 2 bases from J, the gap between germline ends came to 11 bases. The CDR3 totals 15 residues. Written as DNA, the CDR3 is TGTGCCAGCAGTTATTTAGGAACTGGCAATCAGCCCCAGCATTTT. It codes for CASSYLGTGNQPQHF.

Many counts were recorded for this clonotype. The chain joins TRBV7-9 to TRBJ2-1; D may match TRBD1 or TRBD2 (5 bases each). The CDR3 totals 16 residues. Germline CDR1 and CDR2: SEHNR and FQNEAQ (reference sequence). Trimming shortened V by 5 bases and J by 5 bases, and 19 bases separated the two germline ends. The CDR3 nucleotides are TGTGCCAGCAGCCGCGGCTCCGGGACGGCTCACAATGAGCAGTTCTTC. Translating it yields CASSRGSGTAHNEQFF. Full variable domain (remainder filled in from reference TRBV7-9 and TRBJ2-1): DTGVSQNPRHKITKRGQNVTFRCDPISEHNRLYWYRQTLGQGPEFLTYFQNEAQLEKSRLLSDRFSAERPKGSFSTLEIQRTEQGDSAMYLCASSRGSGTAHNEQFFGPGTRLTVL.